The 5 T cell receptor beta chains below come from one sample, sequenced in a study of monozygotic twins with inflammatory bowel disease. One entry per CDR3 protein, without DNA, is what TCRdb gives after re-calling the 5' RACE reads. This specimen shows 400,000 or so distinct CDR3 sequences; the ten leading clones hold 2% to 3%. Sequencing was performed on blood. These receptor sequences come from a human donor with ulcerative colitis or Crohn's disease, or a healthy co-twin of an affected twin (not recorded which).

The chain uses TRBV14 and TRBJ2-1; TCRdb names TRBD2, which stays unverified in the absence of DNA. This CDR3 contains 15 residues. CDR1 is SGHDN, CDR2 FVKESK, per germline. The CDR3 region is CATSPGTSGNNEQFF.

The chain joins TRBV5-1 to TRBJ1-5; TCRdb's assignment of TRBD1 cannot be checked, as there is no DNA. Looked up from germline, CDR1 is SGHRS and CDR2 is YFSETQ. There are 14 residues in the CDR3. The CDR3 is CASSSGDFNQPQHF.

The chain combines TRBV7-9 with TRBJ1-1; the D call from TCRdb, TRBD1, cannot be confirmed without DNA. The length of the CDR3 is 14 residues. The germline V gene encodes CDR1 SEHNR and CDR2 FQNEAQ (reference sequence). The CDR3 spells CASLRAGGNTEAFF.

The chain combines TRBV7-2 with TRBJ2-1; the TCRdb D gene call, TRBD1, has no DNA to confirm it. Germline loops: CDR1 SGHTA, CDR2 FQGNSA. The CDR3 contains 17 residues. The CDR3 protein is CASSLRLAGPPLDEQFF. The full variable domain, its missing parts supplied by reference TRBV7-2 and TRBJ2-1, is GAGVSQSPSNKVTEKGKDVELRCDPISGHTALYWYRQSLGQGLEFLIYFQGNSAPDKSGLPSDRFSAERTGGSVSTLTIQRTQQEDSAVYLCASSLRLAGPPLDEQFFGPGTRLTVL.

The V call is TRBV7-3, the J call TRBJ2-3; TCRdb proposes TRBD1, but this gene call is untestable without DNA. The germline V gene encodes CDR1 SGHTA and CDR2 FQGTGA. This CDR3 contains 18 residues. CDR3 loop: CASSFTRRGTRSTDTQYF.